The 32 T cell receptor beta chains in this list originate from one sample, sequenced in a study of cytomegalovirus exposure and HLA in healthy donors. PCR employed 60 Vbeta and 13 Jbeta primers. Some clones are missing from TCRdb's copy, which holds only in-frame ones; the method was immunoSEQ multiplex PCR. The sample holds tens of thousands of clones, 82% seen once. Sequenced material: PBMCs. All receptors come from a man between 18 and 29 years old in good health and CMV-seronegative.

The chain employs TRBV4-1 and TRBJ1-3; D ambiguous. Trimming removed 2 bases at V and 4 bases at J, with 9 bases between. The CDR3 is 14 amino acids. Germline CDR1 MGHRA, CDR2 YSYEKL. The CDR3 loop is CASSQRGSGNTIYF. Here the CDR3 DNA reads TGCGCCAGCAGCCAACGAGGGTCGGGAAACACCATATATTTT.

The rearrangement uses TRBV4-1 and TRBJ2-1; possibly TRBD2 for D (7 bases). Trimming cost V 0 bases and J 9 bases, with 12 bases left between them. The CDR3 runs 14 residues. Germline CDR1 reads MGHRA; CDR2 reads YSYEKL. The CDR3 DNA reads TGCGCCAGCAGCCAAGAGCTGAGGGGGGGTGAGCAGTTCTTC. Protein: CASSQELRGGEQFF.

This clone has just one count. The chain is built from TRBV5-4 and TRBJ2-3; unclear D gene. The CDR3 covers 15 residues. V gave up 4 bases and J gave up 4 bases, with 16 bases separating them. Germline V gene data show CDR1 as SGHNT and CDR2 as YYREEE (reference sequence). The CDR3 region has the DNA TGTGCCAGCAGCCCCGAACCCCTCACGGCAGATACGCAGTATTTT. This codes for CASSPEPLTADTQYF.

The table lists this clone with a few counts. The chain links TRBV7-9 to TRBJ2-5, with D perhaps TRBD1 (6 bases). Germline V gene sequence: CDR1 SEHNR, CDR2 FQNEAQ (reference sequence). Trimming shortened V by 5 bases and J by 2 bases, and 12 bases separated the two germline ends. The CDR3 is made up of 14 amino acids. Here the CDR3 reads CASSPWTAQETQYF. For the CDR3, the DNA is TGTGCCAGCAGCCCCTGGACAGCTCAAGAGACCCAGTACTTC.

The chain employs TRBV7-9 and TRBJ1-2; 7 nucleotides match TRBD1. The CDR3 sequence is 17 residues long. With 5 bases clipped from V and 8 bases from J, the junction kept 20 bases outside the gene matches. CDR1 SEHNR and CDR2 FQNEAQ come from the germline V gene (reference sequence). CDR3 bases: TGTGCCAGCAGCGAGCCGTCCCTAAGGGGGCGGGTAGGCGGCTACACCTTC. It specifies CASSEPSLRGRVGGYTF. The full variable domain, completed using reference TRBV7-9 and TRBJ1-2, is DTGVSQNPRHKITKRGQNVTFRCDPISEHNRLYWYRQTLGQGPEFLTYFQNEAQLEKSRLLSDRFSAERPKGSFSTLEIQRTEQGDSAMYLCASSEPSLRGRVGGYTFGSGTRLTVV.

The chain recombines TRBV7-2 with TRBJ2-7; perhaps TRBD2 as D (6 bases). Germline-derived CDR1 and CDR2 are SGHTA and FQGNSA. V was shortened by 5 bases and J by 2 bases, with 10 bases between the two germline ends. The CDR3 is made up of 13 amino acids. CDR3 residues: CASSRPGAYEQYF. In DNA, the CDR3 is TGTGCCAGCAGCCGACCGGGGGCCTACGAGCAGTACTTC.

This sequence joins TRBV28 and TRBJ1-1; no firm D call. V gave up 6 bases and J gave up 1 base, with 12 bases separating them. Germline V lookup: CDR1 MDHEN, CDR2 SYDVKM. This CDR3 region has 14 residues. DNA for the CDR3: TGTGCCAGCAGCGCGGGGTCGACGAACACTGAAGCTTTCTTT. Translating gives CASSAGSTNTEAFF.

This chain uses TRBV9 with TRBJ2-3; TRBD1 might be the D (6 bases). This CDR3 has 14 residues. The germline V and J ends were trimmed by 6 bases and 3 bases, with 14 bases remaining between them. Germline V CDR1 and CDR2: SGDLS, YYNGEE. The CDR3 spells CASTAGARTDTQYF. CDR3 in DNA: TGTGCCAGCACCGCAGGGGCTCGGACAGATACGCAGTATTTT.

This clone was observed a handful of times. The rearrangement joins TRBV27 to TRBJ1-5; D might be TRBD1 (6 bases). The germline V gene encodes CDR1 MNHEY and CDR2 SMNVEV (reference sequence). Trimming took off 5 bases at V and 9 bases at J, with 14 bases between the two ends. CDR3 length: 13 residues. The CDR3 DNA is TGTGCCAGCAGTGCCCTGACAGGTCGGCCCCAGCATTTT. As protein: CASSALTGRPQHF.

The V call is TRBV4-3, the J call TRBJ2-3; 7 positions agree with TRBD2. CDR1 and CDR2 (germline): LGHNA, YSLEER. CDR3 length: 19 amino acids. V was clipped by 0 bases and J by 5 bases; unmatched bases: 17. This CDR3 reads CASSQDPNPAGLEGDTQYF. CDR3 coding DNA: TGCGCCAGCAGCCAAGATCCTAACCCAGCGGGGTTAGAGGGAGATACGCAGTATTTT.

The chain combines TRBV29-1 with TRBJ2-2, with 9 bases that match TRBD1. This CDR3 region has 12 residues. Germline CDR1 reads SQVTM; CDR2 reads ANQGSEA. Trimming took 6 bases from V and 5 from J; bases not matched to a gene: 1. CDR3 sequence: CSVDRGTGELFF. In DNA form, the CDR3 reads TGCAGCGTGGACAGGGGTACCGGGGAGCTGTTTTTT.

The chain is built from TRBV5-5 and TRBJ1-1; possible D gene TRBD1, 5 bases. CDR1 SGHKS and CDR2 YYEKEE come from the germline V gene (reference sequence). The CDR3 spans 19 residues. V lost 0 bases and J 2 bases, leaving 23 bases between the germline ends. The CDR3 loop is CASSLGAGLFRRNNTEAFF. The DNA for the CDR3 is TGTGCCAGCAGCTTGGGGGCAGGGCTTTTCCGGAGAAACAACACTGAAGCTTTCTTT.

The J gene is TRBJ2-5, the V gene TRBV4-3; a possible D gene is TRBD1 (6 bases). The DNA matches TRBJ2-7 better at its end, which makes the J call doubtful. This CDR3 comprises 15 residues. Germline loops: CDR1 LGHNA, CDR2 YSLEER. The CDR3 DNA follows: TGCGCCAGCAGCCAGGGGCAGGGGATAACCTACGAGCAGTACTTC. It translates to CASSQGQGITYEQYF.

The V call is TRBV28, the J call TRBJ2-3, with 10 bases identical to TRBD2. This CDR3 region has 15 residues. Germline trimming cut 6 bases from V and 0 bases from J; bases unmatched to any gene: 3. Germline V gives CDR1 MDHEN, CDR2 SYDVKM. CDR3 in amino acids: CASRLAGESTDTQYF. The DNA for the CDR3 is TGTGCCAGCAGGCTAGCGGGAGAAAGCACAGATACGCAGTATTTT.

This chain uses TRBV5-1 with TRBJ2-7, with 12 bases identical to TRBD1. V gave up 2 bases and J gave up 6 bases; unmatched junction bases: 6. The V gene's germline CDR1 is SGHRS and CDR2 YFSETQ. The CDR3 runs 15 residues. The CDR3 sequence: CASSFSRDRGREQYF. CDR3 nucleotides: TGCGCCAGCAGCTTCTCCCGGGACAGGGGGCGCGAGCAGTACTTC.

This clone has only a few counts. The chain has TRBV14 and TRBJ1-2; 7 nucleotides match TRBD1. Germline lookup yields CDR1 SGHDN and CDR2 FVKESK. This CDR3 has 14 residues. The trim removed 1 base at V and 5 bases at J, leaving 4 bases unmatched. The CDR3 is CASSQGTGRYGYTF. CDR3 bases: TGTGCCAGCAGCCAAGGGACAGGCCGGTATGGCTACACCTTC.

This chain uses TRBV7-2 with TRBJ2-5; 11 nucleotides line up with TRBD2. Germline V gene lookup returns CDR1 SGHTA and CDR2 FQGNSA. J gave up 5 bases and V 2 bases, and 10 bases lay outside the gene matches. This CDR3 contains 17 residues. CDR3 DNA: TGTGCCAGCAGCTTAATAAGTAGCGGGAGGGCAAGGGAGACCCAGTACTTC. This codes for CASSLISSGRARETQYF. The full variable domain, in which reference TRBV7-2 and TRBJ2-5 provide the parts outside the CDR3, is GAGVSQSPSNKVTEKGKDVELRCDPISGHTALYWYRQSLGQGLEFLIYFQGNSAPDKSGLPSDRFSAERTGGSVSTLTIQRTQQEDSAVYLCASSLISSGRARETQYFGPGTRLLVL.

The gene calls are TRBV15 and TRBJ2-7; 8 bases are shared with TRBD2. Germline loops: CDR1 LNHNV, CDR2 YYDKDF (reference sequence). The CDR3 has 15 amino acids. Germline trimming cut 1 base from V and 3 bases from J; bases unmatched to any gene: 5. The CDR3 reads CATSRAGGTYYEQYF. CDR3 nucleotides: TGTGCCACCAGCAGAGCGGGGGGGACCTACTACGAGCAGTACTTC.

The V and J genes are TRBV19 and TRBJ2-3; weak D call: TRBD2 (6 bases). Germline CDR1 is LNHDA and CDR2 is SQIVND (reference sequence). The CDR3 runs 13 residues. In DNA form, the CDR3 reads TGTGGCACGCGGGAAGCAGGGACAGATACGCAGTATTTT. As protein: CGTREAGTDTQYF.

The chain joins TRBV2 to TRBJ2-5; 9 bases agree with TRBD1. The CDR3 extends over 21 amino acids. The V segment lost 4 bases and the J segment 5 bases; nucleotides outside the gene matches: 26. CDR1 is SNHLY, CDR2 FYNNEI, per germline. The CDR3 reads CASSAFRRQGDEERAQETQYF. The CDR3 DNA sequence: TGTGCCAGCAGTGCGTTTAGGAGACAGGGGGACGAAGAGCGGGCGCAGGAGACCCAGTACTTC.

This rearrangement joins TRBV27 to TRBJ2-3, with D possibly being TRBD1 (5 bases). This CDR3 is 15 amino acids long. Germline V gene lookup returns CDR1 MNHEY and CDR2 SMNVEV (reference sequence). V was trimmed by 2 bases and J by 4 bases, leaving 13 bases between them. In nucleotides, the CDR3 is TGTGCCAGCAGTTTAGCAGGGTGGGCGGCAGATACGCAGTATTTT. Translation gives CASSLAGWAADTQYF.

The CDR3 bases are TGTGCCAGTAGTACAGGCTCTAACACTGAAGCTTTCTTT. Encoded protein: CASSTGSNTEAFF. The rearrangement uses TRBV19 and TRBJ1-1, with no clear D. Germline V gene data show CDR1 as LNHDA and CDR2 as SQIVND (reference sequence). The CDR3 loop spans 13 amino acids. Trimming took off 4 bases at V and 2 bases at J, with 8 bases between the two ends. Looking up the rest from reference TRBV19 and TRBJ1-1 gives the full variable domain: DGGITQSPKYLFRKEGQNVTLSCEQNLNHDAMYWYRQDPGQGLRLIYYSQIVNDFQKGDIAEGYSVSREKKESFPLTVTSAQKNPTAFYLCASSTGSNTEAFFGQGTRLTVV.

V is TRBV12-5 and J is TRBJ1-1; a possible D gene is TRBD1 (5 bases). V lost 6 bases to trimming and J lost 11 bases, with 34 bases between them. The CDR3 is 18 amino acids. Germline lookup yields CDR1 LGHNT and CDR2 FRNRAP. CDR3 coding DNA: TGTGCTAGTGGCCAATACCCCGGCACGGACACTTTCGGCCGCTTGGCTTTCTTT. Amino acids: CASGQYPGTDTFGRLAFF.

The gene calls are TRBV14 and TRBJ2-7; perhaps TRBD1 as D (6 bases). V was cut by 1 base and J by 5 bases, with 15 bases left in between. The V gene's germline CDR1 is SGHDN and CDR2 FVKESK. The CDR3 length is 15 residues. CDR3 DNA: TGTGCCAGCAGCCAAGTGCTTCTCAACAGGGACGAGCAGTACTTC. It encodes CASSQVLLNRDEQYF. Combining the CDR3 with reference TRBV14 and TRBJ2-7 gives the whole variable domain EAGVTQFPSHSVIEKGQTVTLRCDPISGHDNLYWYRRVMGKEIKFLLHFVKESKQDESGMPNNRFLAERTGGTYSTLKVQPAELEDSGVYFCASSQVLLNRDEQYFGPGTRLTVT.

The chain links TRBV5-8 to TRBJ2-7; 10 nucleotides agree with TRBD2. The CDR3 loop spans 14 amino acids. Trimming at V came to 4 bases and at J to 2 bases, leaving 3 bases not matched to a gene. Germline CDR1 and CDR2: SGHTS and YDEGEE. The CDR3, as DNA: TGTGCCAGCAGCCTAGCGGGGGATGCCTACGAGCAGTACTTC. This sequence encodes CASSLAGDAYEQYF.

This clone has more than one count but fewer than ten. The chain couples TRBV5-5 to TRBJ1-1; TRBD1 might be the D (5 bases). V lost 4 bases and J 5 bases, leaving 18 bases between the germline ends. Germline CDR1 reads SGHKS; CDR2 reads YYEKEE (reference sequence). CDR3 length: 15 residues. Written as DNA, the CDR3 is TGTGCCAGCAGCGAACGGGACTTTCCTGGGACTGAAGCTTTCTTT. This sequence encodes CASSERDFPGTEAFF.

In its sample, this clone was seen once. This chain uses TRBV5-1 with TRBJ2-2; 10 nucleotides agree with TRBD1. Germline CDR1 and CDR2: SGHRS and YFSETQ. The V segment lost 4 bases and the J segment 5 bases; nucleotides outside the gene matches: 5. The CDR3 loop spans 15 amino acids. In DNA, the CDR3 is TGCGCCAGCAGCCTAGGACAGGGGGGAACCGGGGAGCTGTTTTTT. Its translation is CASSLGQGGTGELFF.

CDR3 amino acids: CAWSPDGETQYF. The CDR3, as DNA: TGTGCCTGGAGTCCCGACGGGGAGACCCAGTACTTC. The chain carries TRBV30 and TRBJ2-5; D is uncertain. The V end lost 2 bases, the J end lost 5 bases, and 9 bases lay between the germline ends. In germline, CDR1 is GTSNPN, CDR2 SVGIG (reference sequence). The CDR3 totals 12 residues.

V usage is TRBV10-3 and J usage is TRBJ1-1; no reliable D call. Between the trimmed V and J ends, which lost 6 bases and 7 bases, there was a span of 12 bases. Germline loops: CDR1 ENHRY, CDR2 SYGVKD. CDR3 length equals 12 residues. For the CDR3, the DNA is TGTGCCATCAGCGAGGGTTACGGTGAAGCTTTCTTT. Amino acid sequence: CAISEGYGEAFF.

This clone has only one observation. The J gene is TRBJ2-4, the V gene TRBV25-1, with D hard to call. The CDR3 contains 17 residues. CDR1 is MGHDK and CDR2 is SYGVNS in the germline V gene. Deletions cut 3 bases from V and 0 bases from J, with 15 bases between. CDR3 amino acids: CASSEGTEALAKNIQYF. DNA of the CDR3: TGTGCCAGCAGTGAGGGTACAGAAGCCCTAGCCAAAAACATTCAGTACTTC.

This chain connects TRBV13 to TRBJ2-6, with D perhaps TRBD1 (6 bases). V shed 4 bases and J shed 4 bases, with 14 bases lying between them. CDR1 is PRHDT and CDR2 is FYEKMQ in the germline V gene (reference sequence). The CDR3 covers 16 residues. CDR3 protein: CASSSEQGTGANVLTF. DNA of the CDR3: TGTGCCAGCAGCTCCGAACAGGGAACCGGGGCCAACGTCCTGACTTTC.

The chain links TRBV28 to TRBJ2-7; D uncertain. Germline V CDR1 and CDR2: MDHEN, SYDVKM. The CDR3 is 15 amino acids. Trimming shortened V by 5 bases and J by 0 bases, and 14 bases separated the two germline ends. The CDR3 bases are TGTGCCAGCAGTCCACTTGAGACTTCCTCCTACGAGCAGTACTTC. Its protein product is CASSPLETSSYEQYF. The full variable domain, with the rest looked up from reference TRBV28 and TRBJ2-7, is DVKVTQSSRYLVKRTGEKVFLECVQDMDHENMFWYRQDPGLGLRLIYFSYDVKMKEKGDIPEGYSVSREKKERFSLILESASTNQTSMYLCASSPLETSSYEQYFGPGTRLTVT.